Below are 23 T cell receptor beta chains sequenced from a single sample in a study of blood T cell repertoires in COVID-19. Repertoires were generated with immunoSEQ multiplex PCR, while TCRdb's copy carries only in-frame clones and drops some. The data show 250,000 or so clones, 75% to 90% seen once. Sample: PBMCs or T cells enriched from blood (not recorded which). These receptors came from a woman aged 30 to 39 with acute COVID-19.

This chain joins TRBV15 and TRBJ2-5; 10 nucleotides match TRBD1. This CDR3 region has 16 residues. V was pared by 0 bases and J by 5 bases, with 6 bases of the junction left unmatched. Germline loops: CDR1 LNHNV, CDR2 YYDKDF (reference sequence). The DNA of the CDR3 is TGTGCCACCAGCAGAGATTTAGGGACAGGGGACGAGACCCAGTACTTC. Amino acids: CATSRDLGTGDETQYF.

The V gene is TRBV7-9, the J gene TRBJ2-7; D possibly corresponds to TRBD1 (6 bases). Germline V CDR1 and CDR2: SEHNR, FQNEAQ (reference sequence). V was cut by 1 base and J by 2 bases, with 12 bases left in between. This CDR3 contains 15 residues. The CDR3 DNA follows: TGTGCCAGCAGCTTAGGGCCGGGACAAGCCTACGAGCAGTACTTC. Encoded protein: CASSLGPGQAYEQYF.

This chain links TRBV18 with TRBJ1-3; 8 bases map to TRBD1. The ends lost 6 bases at V and 0 bases at J; junction bases unmatched: 7. CDR1 and CDR2 from the germline V gene are KGHSH and LQKENI. The CDR3 sequence is 16 residues long. CDR3 amino acids: CASSRNDRGSGNTIYF. CDR3 DNA: TGTGCCAGCTCGCGAAATGACAGGGGCTCTGGAAACACCATATATTTT.

The rearrangement links TRBV20-1 to TRBJ2-3; TRBD1 matches at 8 bases. V lost 6 bases and J lost 4; bases outside the gene matches: 0. Germline V gene lookup returns CDR1 DFQATT and CDR2 SNEGSKA (reference sequence). CDR3 size: 11 residues. For the CDR3, the DNA is TGCAGTGCGGACAGGGCAGATACGCAGTATTTT. Translating it yields CSADRADTQYF.

This clone was detected a few times. This sequence joins TRBV19 and TRBJ2-7, with 7 bases matching TRBD1. The CDR3 has 14 amino acids. With V trimmed by 5 bases and J by 0 bases, 4 bases remained unmatched. Germline CDR1 is LNHDA and CDR2 is SQIVND (reference sequence). CDR3 protein: CASSQGTVSYEQYF. Here the CDR3 DNA reads TGTGCCAGTAGTCAGGGGACAGTCTCCTACGAGCAGTACTTC.

A note on this clone: One end of the junction fails to match germline, which may point to a read error. This chain uses TRBV27 with TRBJ2-1; 7 bases fit TRBD2. Germline values: CDR1 MNHEY, CDR2 SMNVEV (reference sequence). The CDR3 consists of 13 residues. In DNA, the CDR3 is TGTGCCAGCAGCGACTTGGGGGGAGGGGCGGGGGTCTTC. Its protein product is CASSDLGGGAGVF.

V is TRBV3-1 (or the pseudogene TRBV3-2) and J is TRBJ2-7; D uncertain. Per the germline V gene, CDR1 is LGHDT and CDR2 is YNNKEL (reference sequence). The CDR3 is 14 residues long. With 2 bases removed from V and 2 bases from J, the gap between germline ends came to 10 bases. The DNA of the CDR3 is TGTGCCAGCAGCCAAAGGAGCCACACCTACGAGCAGTACTTC. Translating it yields CASSQRSHTYEQYF.

The V call is TRBV24-1, the J call TRBJ2-6; TRBD1 agrees at 10 bases. V lost 7 bases, J lost 4 bases, and 9 bases stayed unmatched. The germline V gene has CDR1 KGHDR and CDR2 SFDVKD. The CDR3 contains 17 residues. CDR3 DNA: TGTGCCACCAGCCGGGACAGGGGAGGGTCCGGGGCCAACGTCCTGACTTTC. Translated: CATSRDRGGSGANVLTF.

CDR3 residues: CASTFGNTIYF. The CDR3, as DNA: TGTGCCAGCACCTTCGGAAACACCATATATTTT. This chain joins TRBV27 and TRBJ1-3; D not resolved. The CDR3 runs 11 residues. CDR1 and CDR2 (germline): MNHEY, SMNVEV (reference sequence). V was cut by 7 bases and J by 4 bases, with 5 bases left in between.

The V gene is TRBV3-1 (or the pseudogene TRBV3-2), the J gene TRBJ2-7, with D tentatively TRBD2 (5 bases). CDR3 length: 14 residues. Germline V lookup: CDR1 LGHDT, CDR2 YNNKEL (reference sequence). V was trimmed by 4 bases and J by 0 bases, leaving 10 bases between them. CDR3 in amino acids: CASSRAGGSYEQYF. Here the CDR3 DNA reads TGTGCCAGCAGCCGGGCAGGAGGCTCCTACGAGCAGTACTTC.

The rearrangement uses TRBV11-2 and TRBJ1-1; tentatively, D is TRBD1 (5 bases). V lost 5 bases and J 0 bases, leaving 13 bases between the germline ends. The CDR3 contains 15 residues. The germline V gene has CDR1 SGHAT and CDR2 FQNNGV. CDR3 sequence reads: CASSPVGGMNTEAFF. For the CDR3, the DNA is TGTGCCAGCAGCCCCGTTGGGGGGATGAACACTGAAGCTTTCTTT.

The chain links TRBV29-1 to TRBJ1-5; tentative D call: TRBD1 (6 bases). Germline CDR1 reads SQVTM; CDR2 reads ANQGSEA. The CDR3 runs to 13 residues. V lost 3 bases and J 6 bases, leaving 12 bases between the germline ends. CDR3 sequence: CSVEIGGSQPQHF. The CDR3 DNA reads TGCAGCGTTGAGATAGGGGGTAGTCAGCCCCAGCATTTT.

The chain links TRBV10-3 to TRBJ1-1; D is perhaps TRBD1 (6 bases). This CDR3 spans 16 amino acids. Trimming took off 0 bases at V and 4 bases at J, with 15 bases between the two ends. Germline loops: CDR1 ENHRY, CDR2 SYGVKD. The CDR3 nucleotides read TGTGCCATCAGTGAGTCGATCAGGGGCTCAGGCACTGAAGCTTTCTTT. Translating gives CAISESIRGSGTEAFF.

The chain has TRBV5-1 and TRBJ2-1, with 7 bases lining up with TRBD2. Germline CDR1 is SGHRS and CDR2 is YFSETQ. The V segment lost 0 bases and the J segment 8 bases; nucleotides outside the gene matches: 5. This CDR3 comprises 14 residues. The CDR3 DNA is TGCGCCAGCAGCTTGGAGCGGGATATCGATGAGCAGTTCTTC. This encodes CASSLERDIDEQFF.

The chain employs TRBV29-1 and TRBJ2-7, with D possibly matching TRBD1 (5 bases). V was clipped by 3 bases and J by 5 bases, with 11 bases between them. The length of the CDR3 is 12 residues. Germline CDR1 SQVTM, CDR2 ANQGSEA. The CDR3 reads CSVEAGINEQYF. CDR3 bases: TGCAGCGTTGAGGCAGGGATCAACGAGCAGTACTTC.

The chain joins TRBV2 to TRBJ1-1, with TRBD1 matching 9 bases. The germline gives CDR1 SNHLY, CDR2 FYNNEI. Unmatched junction bases numbered 10, after V lost 6 bases and J lost 5 bases. This CDR3 has 15 residues. The CDR3 spells CASRPSGQGRTEAFF. The CDR3 nucleotides read TGTGCCAGCAGGCCGTCGGGACAGGGAAGGACTGAAGCTTTCTTT.

The chain employs TRBV19 and TRBJ2-7, with a tentative D call TRBD2 (6 bases). This CDR3 is built from 14 residues. CDR1 LNHDA and CDR2 SQIVND come from the germline V gene (reference sequence). The ends were cut back, 7 bases at V and 1 base at J, with 14 bases in the middle. The CDR3 spells CASNPTRSSYEQYF. The CDR3 DNA reads TGTGCCAGTAATCCGACTAGGTCGTCCTACGAGCAGTACTTC.

The CDR3 sequence is CASRPDGNSPLHF. In DNA form, the CDR3 reads TGTGCCAGCAGACCCGACGGGAATTCACCCCTCCACTTT. The chain employs TRBV12-3 or TRBV12-4 and TRBJ1-6; D not resolved. V lost 6 bases to trimming and J lost 7 bases, with 10 bases between them. The CDR3 loop spans 13 amino acids.

This chain uses TRBV2 with TRBJ2-7; 7 nucleotides line up with TRBD2. This CDR3 region has 14 residues. V lost 5 bases and J lost 2; bases outside the gene matches: 6. Germline V gene lookup returns CDR1 SNHLY and CDR2 FYNNEI. CDR3 DNA: TGTGCCAGCAGTAGTGGGACTACTCCCTACGAGCAGTACTTC. Its protein product is CASSSGTTPYEQYF.

The chain recombines TRBV29-1 with TRBJ2-1; TRBD2 matches at 15 bases. Per the germline V gene, CDR1 is SQVTM and CDR2 is ANQGSEA. The V segment lost 4 bases and the J segment 9 bases; nucleotides outside the gene matches: 10. The CDR3 consists of 16 residues. CDR3 in amino acids: CSVGKPGTSGRREQFF. CDR3 nucleotides: TGCAGCGTTGGTAAACCCGGGACTAGCGGGAGGCGTGAGCAGTTCTTC.

The genes are TRBV6-5 and TRBJ1-1; D uncertain. V shed 2 bases and J shed 0 bases, with 7 bases lying between them. The germline V gene has CDR1 MNHEY and CDR2 SVGAGI. There are 14 residues in the CDR3. CDR3 region: CASSYPELNTEAFF. CDR3 nucleotide sequence: TGTGCCAGCAGTTACCCTGAGCTGAACACTGAAGCTTTCTTT.

The chain uses TRBV6-5 and TRBJ1-5; D is unresolved. With 5 bases removed from V and 3 bases from J, the gap between germline ends came to 14 bases. Per the germline V gene, CDR1 is MNHEY and CDR2 is SVGAGI. The CDR3 extends over 15 amino acids. The CDR3 DNA reads as TGTGCCAGCAGTATGGTTAGGGAGTTCAATCAGCCCCAGCATTTT. Translating gives CASSMVREFNQPQHF.

In this sample, this clone turned up once. This chain connects TRBV7-6 to TRBJ2-1; 10 positions match TRBD1. The CDR3 runs 15 residues. Trimming took 5 bases from V and 8 from J; bases not matched to a gene: 9. Germline V lookup: CDR1 SGHVS, CDR2 FNYEAQ. For the CDR3, the DNA is TGTGCCAGCAGCATATTGGACAGGGGGGTCGATGAGCAGTTCTTC. Translated, it gives CASSILDRGVDEQFF.